This T cell receptor (beta chain) was retrieved from a study of cytomegalovirus exposure and HLA in healthy donors (dated by TCRdb to about 2017). General notes on the study: The roughly 700 repertoires of the first cohort and the 95 to 150 validation repertoires were produced on the same platform, according to a later analysis. The study aimed to test whether signatures of past pathogen exposure could be identified by cataloging public T cell receptors. Besides the first cohort of about 730 subjects, a separate validation cohort made up of some 110 different subjects was used. The study combined high-throughput TCR immunosequencing, statistical association of individual TCRs with disease status, and machine learning to predict cytomegalovirus infection status. What the study reported, not specific to this receptor: While some public TCRs were present in many individuals, most TCR sequences turned up only very rarely across donors. The validation cohort had no HLA typing available for a later analysis, so co-occurrence within that cohort was assessed over all 120 or so repertoires. A later analysis found that TCRs clustered in the first cohort also tended to co-occur in the 120 validation repertoires, with just under 95% of cluster scores above 0. The classifier was reported to diagnose cytomegalovirus status with high specificity and sensitivity in both the original cohort and the validation cohort. In the study, approximately 150 TCR beta chains were listed as associated with cytomegalovirus. The authors suggested that the approach could potentially be extended to other disease states and immunological phenotypes. In vitro tests confirmed that a few of the cytomegalovirus-associated TCR beta chains recognize cytomegalovirus antigens.

The germline V gene sets CDR1 to KGHSH and CDR2 to LQKENI. Trimming accounts for 8 bases at V and 0 bases at J, while the number of junction bases matched to no gene is 13. From its cysteine to its phenylalanine, the CDR3 spans 16 amino acids. Only the CDR3 DNA is retained, 48 bases long and in frame from the first base. Worth noting for this clone: Its antigen has not been determined. There are no base qualities to consult, and no much larger clone falls within one base.

Separate from the approximately 700-subject first cohort, the validation cohort of 120 subjects was the group to which the donors belonged. Libraries were built with the immunoSEQ multiplex PCR assay. As for the authors' bioinformatics: A statistical classification framework was built for diagnosing cytomegalovirus status from the catalog of TCR beta chain sequences. TCRdb carries this immuneACCESS record with in-frame sequences only. Its versions omit some clonotypes, under half of them owing to an unresolved V gene in the studies checked, with the rest unexplained. The V and J calls and clone size come from that table; D and trimming were worked out from the DNA. This sample comprises more than 95,000 clones, roughly nine tenths of them detected only once. In total, the top ten clones hold approximately 1.1% of the sample.

The sequenced sample was PBMCs. The source is a woman under 30 in good health and CMV-seronegative. This sequence uses TRBV18 and TRBJ2-7, and 7 junction bases match TRBD1. The CDR3 protein: CASTPFPGTVSYEQYF. The nucleotide sequence reads TGTGCCAGCACCCCGTTTCCCGGGACAGTCTCCTACGAGCAGTACTTC.